Listed below are T cell receptor beta chains from one sample, sequenced in a study of T-cell memory formation after mild COVID-19. TCRdb itself ran the 5' RACE reads through MiXCR, one entry per CDR3 protein. The data show 350,000 to 500,000 distinct CDR3 sequences, with over 15% seen just once and 7.5% to 10% held by the top ten. Sequenced: PBMCs or a T cell subset sorted from them (not recorded which). The receptors stem from an adult woman who had mild COVID-19 (a few samples of this study predate the infection). Cell type and time point are not known. CDR3s include the opening cysteine and the closing phenylalanine or tryptophan. The order of the fields is D gene, clone size, V gene, J gene, CDR3 DNA, CDR3 protein. D genes are given only for firm matches. Size is stated for part of the rows, as once, few or many counts, or as a class when the clone is expanded.

NA,NA,TRBV12-3/TRBV12-4,TRBJ2-7,TGTGCCACCGCCCTCGAGGACGAGCAGTACTTC,CATALEDEQYF
NA,NA,TRBV5-6,TRBJ1-2,TGTGCCAGCAGCCTACCCGGCGGTATGGGGATCTATGGCTACACCTTC,CASSLPGGMGIYGYTF
NA,NA,TRBV25-1,TRBJ1-1,TGTGCCAGCAACGGGACACTGAACACTGAAGCTTTCTTT,CASNGTLNTEAFF
TRBD1,few,TRBV6-5,TRBJ2-1,TGTGCCAGCAGCCCGGACAGGGGGCAAGGTAATGAGCAGTTCTTC,CASSPDRGQGNEQFF
NA,NA,TRBV7-8,TRBJ2-3,TGTGCCAGCAGCTTAGGAGATGGGTCGGGCCCAGATACGCAGTATTTT,CASSLGDGSGPDTQYF
NA,few,TRBV27,TRBJ1-1,TGTGCCAGCAGCCAACATCCCCAGGACAGAGGATACACTGAAGCTTTCTTT,CASSQHPQDRGYTEAFF
NA,NA,TRBV21-1,TRBJ1-5,TGTGCCAGCAGCAAATTCCTTGAGGGACAGGGGGATCAGCCCCAGCATTTT,CASSKFLEGQGDQPQHF
NA,NA,TRBV7-9,TRBJ2-5,TGTGCCAGCAGCCTAAGGCTATACTCTTGGGGCCAGGAGAAAGAGACCCAGTACTTC,CASSLRLYSWGQEKETQYF
TRBD2,NA,TRBV29-1,TRBJ2-1,TGCAGCGTCGATCAAGCGACTAGCGGGGACCGCGTGGGGCAGTTCTTC,CSVDQATSGDRVGQFF
NA,NA,TRBV7-9,TRBJ2-1,TGTGCCAGCAGGTCCCCGAGCTCCTACAATGAGCAGTTCTTC,CASRSPSSYNEQFF
NA,NA,TRBV9,TRBJ2-7,TGTGCCAGCAGCGTAGACCTGACAGCCACCTACGAGCAGTACTTC,CASSVDLTATYEQYF
NA,NA,TRBV2,TRBJ2-2,TGTGCCGGCCGAACAGAGAACACCGGGGAGCTGTTTTTT,CAGRTENTGELFF
TRBD1,NA,TRBV11-3,TRBJ2-7,TGTGCCAGCAGCTGGGGACAGCACCATTCCTACGAGCAGTACTTC,CASSWGQHHSYEQYF
NA,few,TRBV4-3,TRBJ1-2,TGCGCCAGCAGCCCTGTCACAGGTTATCCTAACTATGGCTACACCTTC,CASSPVTGYPNYGYTF
NA,few,TRBV7-6,TRBJ2-3,TGTGCCAGCAGCTTAGCCCTGGTAGGAGATACGCAGTATTTT,CASSLALVGDTQYF
NA,NA,TRBV3-1,TRBJ1-1,TGTGCCAGCAGCCCACGGGAGTTTAATATGAACACTGAAGCTTTCTTT,CASSPREFNMNTEAFF
TRBD1,few,TRBV20-1,TRBJ2-7,TGCAGTGCCTCCTCCGGGACAGCTTCCTACGAGCAGTACTTC,CSASSGTASYEQYF
NA,NA,TRBV13,TRBJ2-2,TGTGCCAGCAGCTTAGATCCTTTGGCTAGCGCCACCGGGGAGCTGTTTTTT,CASSLDPLASATGELFF
NA,NA,TRBV20-1,TRBJ2-3,TGCAGTGCTAACGACCGTGTCGATACCTACACAGATACGCAGTATTTT,CSANDRVDTYTDTQYF
NA,NA,TRBV7-9,TRBJ2-2,TGTGCCAGCAGCTTAACCGGGACACCTGGGGAGCTGTTTTTT,CASSLTGTPGELFF
TRBD1,few,TRBV5-1,TRBJ2-7,TGCGCCAGCAGCTTGTTATTTGGTCGTGGACAGGGGTCCTACGAGCAGTACTTC,CASSLLFGRGQGSYEQYF
NA,few,TRBV27,TRBJ1-2,TGTGCCAGCAGTTTTCGTAGGGGCGGAGGCTCTTTGACTGGCTACACCTTC,CASSFRRGGGSLTGYTF
NA,many,TRBV20-1,TRBJ1-5,TGCAGTGCTAGAGTCAGGGGACTATATAGCAATCAGCCCCAGCATTTT,CSARVRGLYSNQPQHF
NA,NA,TRBV4-3,TRBJ2-6,TGCGCCAGCAGCCAGAACGGGAACTCTGGGGCCAACGTCCTGACTTTC,CASSQNGNSGANVLTF
TRBD1,NA,TRBV12-3/TRBV12-4,TRBJ1-5,TGTGCCAGCAGTACAACGACAGGGAACCAGCCCCAGCATTTT,CASSTTTGNQPQHF
TRBD1,NA,TRBV2,TRBJ1-1,TGTGCCAGCAGGGGACAGGGTGAAGCTTTCTTT,CASRGQGEAFF
NA,NA,TRBV4-3,TRBJ2-1,TGCGCCAGCAGCGACGCGAGACAGGTAGGGACATACAATGAGCAGTTCTTC,CASSDARQVGTYNEQFF
TRBD2,NA,TRBV7-9,TRBJ2-3,TGTGCCAGCAGCTTAGGGACTAGCGCTTTGGCAGATACGCAGTATTTT,CASSLGTSALADTQYF
TRBD1,few,TRBV5-5,TRBJ2-1,TGTGCCAGCAGCTTACCCCGGACAGGGGCTAATGAGCAGTTCTTC,CASSLPRTGANEQFF
NA,NA,TRBV7-9,TRBJ1-1,TGTGCCAGCACCCTTTTGGAGTCCACTGAAGCTTTCTTT,CASTLLESTEAFF
TRBD1,NA,TRBV29-1,TRBJ2-7,TGCAGCGTTGAAGATGGGGCACAGGGGGCAATCCGCTCCTACGAGCAGTACTTC,CSVEDGAQGAIRSYEQYF
NA,few,TRBV11-2,TRBJ1-1,TGTGCCAGCAGCTCCCAGACGCGGGTTACTGAAGCTTTCTTT,CASSSQTRVTEAFF
TRBD1,NA,TRBV7-9,TRBJ2-7,TGTGCCAGCAGCTTAGAGACAGGGGAGGACGAGCAGTACTTC,CASSLETGEDEQYF
NA,NA,TRBV6-2/TRBV6-3,TRBJ2-1,TGTGCCAGCAGTTACCTCCGGTGGGGTGGTGACGATGAGCAGTTCTTC,CASSYLRWGGDDEQFF
TRBD1,NA,TRBV20-1,TRBJ1-2,TGCAGTGCTAGAGATTGGGGGGACAGGGTTGACTATGGCTACACCTTC,CSARDWGDRVDYGYTF
NA,NA,TRBV27,TRBJ2-7,TGTGCCAGCAGTTTACTCTCACAGGGTCCAATAACCTACGAGCAGTACTTC,CASSLLSQGPITYEQYF
NA,NA,TRBV7-3,TRBJ2-3,TGTGCCAGCAGCTGGGGAGGCCTGACTAGCACAGATACGCAGTATTTT,CASSWGGLTSTDTQYF
NA,many,TRBV18,TRBJ2-3,TGTGCCAGCTCACCACAGGGCGGGTTGACAGATACGCAGTATTTT,CASSPQGGLTDTQYF
NA,NA,TRBV18,TRBJ2-2,TGTGCCAGCTCACCAACTAGGGCCGGGGAGCTGTTTTTT,CASSPTRAGELFF
TRBD2,NA,TRBV4-2,TRBJ2-1,TGTGCCAGCAGCCAAGCTCTAGCGGGAAACAATGAGCAGTTCTTC,CASSQALAGNNEQFF
TRBD1,few,TRBV5-1,TRBJ1-6,TGCGCCAGCAGTCCGGGACAGGGCTATTCACCCCTCCACTTT,CASSPGQGYSPLHF
TRBD1,many,TRBV6-5,TRBJ2-1,TGTGCCAGCAGTTACGCCCCCGGGACAGGCGACAATGAGCAGTTCTTC,CASSYAPGTGDNEQFF
TRBD2,few,TRBV7-9,TRBJ2-3,TGTGCCAGCAGCTTAGCGGCGGTACTAGCGGGTTGGGATACGCAGTATTTT,CASSLAAVLAGWDTQYF
NA,NA,TRBV30,TRBJ2-7,TGTGCCTGGTCAGGGGACCGACCCTACGAGCAGTACTTC,CAWSGDRPYEQYF
TRBD1,NA,TRBV24-1,TRBJ2-1,TGTGCCACCAGTGACAACAGGGGGCAGATCAACAATGAGCAGTTCTTC,CATSDNRGQINNEQFF
TRBD2,many,TRBV7-2,TRBJ2-1,TGTGCCAGCAGCCCCGCATGGACTAGCGGGAATGAGCAGTTCTTC,CASSPAWTSGNEQFF
TRBD2,few,TRBV7-8,TRBJ2-3,TGTGCCAGCAGCTTCGGACTAGCGACACAACTAGCGGATACGCAGTATTTT,CASSFGLATQLADTQYF
NA,NA,TRBV6-2/TRBV6-3,TRBJ2-7,TGTGCCAGCAGTTCAACCTCGGGACAAACCCCTCGCAGCTCCTACGAGCAGTACTTC,CASSSTSGQTPRSSYEQYF
TRBD1,NA,TRBV27,TRBJ1-1,TGTGCCAGCAGTTGGGGACAGGAGAACACTGAAGCTTTCTTT,CASSWGQENTEAFF
NA,NA,TRBV12-3/TRBV12-4,TRBJ2-7,TGTGCCAGCAGTTCTGGGGATGTGCGGTACTTC,CASSSGDVRYF
NA,NA,TRBV12-3/TRBV12-4,TRBJ2-3,TGTGCCAGCAGTTTTGGGGGTTCTAGCACAGATACGCAGTATTTT,CASSFGGSSTDTQYF
TRBD2,few,TRBV12-3/TRBV12-4,TRBJ2-1,TGTGCCAGCAGGACCGGGACTAGTTCCTACAATGAGCAGTTCTTC,CASRTGTSSYNEQFF
NA,once,TRBV9,TRBJ1-1,TGTGCCAGCAGCGTAGAACCGGGAAGAGAAGCTTTCTTT,CASSVEPGREAFF
NA,few,TRBV12-3/TRBV12-4,TRBJ2-7,TGTGCCAGCAGTTTAAGGGACAAACGCCACGAGCAGTACTTC,CASSLRDKRHEQYF
NA,NA,TRBV5-1,TRBJ1-1,TGCGCCAGCAGCTTGGCCCCTCAGCCCGCGAGCACTGAAGCTTTCTTT,CASSLAPQPASTEAFF
NA,many,TRBV5-1,TRBJ2-3,TGCGCCAGCAGCCAGTCCCTGGGCACAGATACGCAGTATTTT,CASSQSLGTDTQYF
NA,NA,TRBV20-1,TRBJ2-3,TGCAGTGCTAGACCGGGACTCGGGGTCACAGATACGCAGTATTTT,CSARPGLGVTDTQYF
NA,NA,TRBV20-1,TRBJ2-7,TGCAGTGCTAGGGCCACTGACTTCTTCTCCTACGAGCAGTACTTC,CSARATDFFSYEQYF
NA,NA,TRBV4-1,TRBJ2-3,TGCGCCAGCAGCCAAGACCAGGGCCGCACAGATACGCAGTATTTT,CASSQDQGRTDTQYF
NA,NA,TRBV28,TRBJ1-2,TGTGCCAGCAGTTTACAAACAGGGATGGAAGGCTACACCTTC,CASSLQTGMEGYTF